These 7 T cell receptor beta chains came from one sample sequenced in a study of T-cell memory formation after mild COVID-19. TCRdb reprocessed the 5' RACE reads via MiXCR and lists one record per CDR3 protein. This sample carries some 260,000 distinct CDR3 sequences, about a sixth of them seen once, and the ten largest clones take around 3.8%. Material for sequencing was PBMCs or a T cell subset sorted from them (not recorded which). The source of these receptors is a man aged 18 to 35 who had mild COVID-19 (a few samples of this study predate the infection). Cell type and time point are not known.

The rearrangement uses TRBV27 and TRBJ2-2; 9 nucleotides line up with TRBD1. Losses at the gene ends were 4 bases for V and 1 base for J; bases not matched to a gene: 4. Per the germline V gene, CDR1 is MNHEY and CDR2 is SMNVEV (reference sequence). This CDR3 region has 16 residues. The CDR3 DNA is TGTGCCAGCAGTTATTGGGGACAGGGGAACACCGGGGAGCTGTTTTTT. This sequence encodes CASSYWGQGNTGELFF.

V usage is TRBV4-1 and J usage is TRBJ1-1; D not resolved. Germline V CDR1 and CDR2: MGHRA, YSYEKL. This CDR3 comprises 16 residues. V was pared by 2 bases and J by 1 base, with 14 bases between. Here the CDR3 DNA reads TGCGCCAGCAGCCAACAAAAAAAGGGCGGGAACACTGAAGCTTTCTTT. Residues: CASSQQKKGGNTEAFF.

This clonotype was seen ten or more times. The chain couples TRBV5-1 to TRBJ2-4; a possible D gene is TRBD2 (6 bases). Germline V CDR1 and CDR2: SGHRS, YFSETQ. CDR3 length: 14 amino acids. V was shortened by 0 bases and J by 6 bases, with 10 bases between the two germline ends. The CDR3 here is CASSLDGGLNIQYF. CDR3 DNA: TGCGCCAGCAGCTTGGACGGGGGATTAAACATTCAGTACTTC.

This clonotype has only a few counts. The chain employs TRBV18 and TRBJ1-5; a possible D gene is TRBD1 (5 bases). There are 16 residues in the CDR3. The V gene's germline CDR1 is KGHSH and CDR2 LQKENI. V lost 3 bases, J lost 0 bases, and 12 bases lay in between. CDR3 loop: CASSPPRRDSNQPQHF. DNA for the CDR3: TGTGCCAGCTCACCCCCGCGCAGGGATAGCAATCAGCCCCAGCATTTT.

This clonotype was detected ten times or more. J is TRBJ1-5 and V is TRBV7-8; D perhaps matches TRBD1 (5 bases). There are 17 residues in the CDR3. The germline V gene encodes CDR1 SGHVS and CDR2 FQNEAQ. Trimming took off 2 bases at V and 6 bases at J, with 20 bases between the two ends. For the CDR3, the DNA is TGTGCCAGCAGCTTAATTCACCAGGGTAGACGTTTTCAGCCCCAGCATTTT. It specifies CASSLIHQGRRFQPQHF.

Here the CDR3 reads CASSLVGSLNTEAFF. The CDR3 nucleotides are TGTGCCAGCAGCTTAGTTGGGAGTTTGAACACTGAAGCTTTCTTT. The chain employs TRBV7-9 and TRBJ1-1; D not certain. V was pared by 1 base and J by 0 bases, with 9 bases between. The CDR3 is 15 amino acids. Germline CDR1 is SEHNR and CDR2 is FQNEAQ (reference sequence).

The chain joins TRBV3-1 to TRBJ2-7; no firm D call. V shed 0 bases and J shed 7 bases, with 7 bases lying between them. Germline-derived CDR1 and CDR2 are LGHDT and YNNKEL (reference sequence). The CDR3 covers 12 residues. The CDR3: CASSQEGLEQYF. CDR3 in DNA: TGTGCCAGCAGCCAAGAAGGCTTGGAGCAGTACTTC.